The entry that follows covers one T cell receptor (beta chain) sequence. Its antigen is still unknown. Treatment: some 19 received Ad26.COV2.S at low or high dose, single or two shots; several received placebo; per-sample allocation not given. Repertoires come from day 63 after the first vaccine or placebo injection. The protocol was immunoSEQ multiplex PCR, while the TCRdb copy is restricted to in-frame clones and leaves out a portion. Here the sample spans 300,000 to 500,000 clones, approximately 86% being singletons. V lost 2 bases, J lost 0 bases, and 4 bases lay in between. There are 14 residues in the CDR3. Germline V gene data show CDR1 as KGHDR and CDR2 as SFDVKD. The sample originates from a study of Ad26.COV2.S vaccination and SARS-CoV-2 variants. Study-wide points: People who got the vaccine had more spike-specific TCR breadth than people who got placebo.

The sequence was collected from a person between 18 and 65 years old who received the Ad26.COV2.S COVID-19 vaccine or a placebo. The sample consisted of peripheral blood, taken in a trial of Ad26.COV2.S vaccine versus placebo. This sequence joins TRBV24-1 and TRBJ2-1; D remains ambiguous. CDR3 in amino acids: CATSDSGSYNEQFF. The CDR3, as DNA: TGTGCCACCAGTGATTCGGGCTCCTACAATGAGCAGTTCTTC.